A selection of T cell receptor beta chains follows, all from one sample in a study of blood T cell repertoires in COVID-19. Assay used: immunoSEQ multiplex PCR; TCRdb lists only in-frame clones, some missing. The top ten clones hold about 4.8% of a sample with around 150,000 clones, about 92% of them seen once. Source material: peripheral blood. These receptors were taken from a man aged 30-40 years with COVID-19, enrolled during active disease. Both conserved end residues are part of each CDR3. D genes are given only for firm matches. Only some rows state a clone size, as once, few, many or a class for expanded clones.

V	length	size	D	J	DNA	CDR3
TRBV5-6	15	.	.	TRBJ1-6	TGTGCCAGCAGCGTACAGGGAAAAAGGGATTCACCCCTCCACTTT	CASSVQGKRDSPLHF
TRBV7-2	15	once	.	TRBJ2-2	TGTGCCAGCAGCTTAGGCGACAGAAACACCGGGGAGCTGTTTTTT	CASSLGDRNTGELFF
TRBV3-1/TRBV3-2	14	once	.	TRBJ1-6	TGTGCCAGCAGCCAAGACGGTGGGCCTTCACCCCTCCACTTT	CASSQDGGPSPLHF
TRBV28	12	few	.	TRBJ1-1	TGTGCCAGCCTCACAACAGGTGCTGAAGCTTTCTTT	CASLTTGAEAFF
TRBV29-1	11	once	.	TRBJ1-1	TGCAGCGTTGAAGGGCAGGGAAAAGCTTTCTTT	CSVEGQGKAFF
TRBV4-1	16	.	.	TRBJ1-3	TGCGCCAGCAGCCAAGTTGGGGGGGGCAGCGGGGACACCATATATTTT	CASSQVGGGSGDTIYF
TRBV7-9	18	.	TRBD2	TRBJ2-1	TGTGCCAGCAGCTTAGAGTTATATGGGACTAGCGGGGGGAATGAGCAGTTCTTC	CASSLELYGTSGGNEQFF
TRBV3-1/TRBV3-2	17	.	TRBD2	TRBJ2-3	TGTGCCAGCAGCCAGCTTAGCGGGAGGGCTAGCACAGATACGCAGTATTTT	CASSQLSGRASTDTQYF
TRBV18	13	.	TRBD2	TRBJ2-7	TGTGCCAGTGGTTGGGGCGGGAGTAACGAGCAGTACTTC	CASGWGGSNEQYF
TRBV28	14	.	.	TRBJ2-1	TGTGCCAGCAATGAGGGAGGGGGGCAAGATGAGCAGTTCTTC	CASNEGGGQDEQFF
TRBV19	13	once	.	TRBJ1-3	TGTGCCAGTAGTAACAGCCTTGGAAACACCATATATTTT	CASSNSLGNTIYF
TRBV29-1	14	.	TRBD1	TRBJ2-1	TGCAGCGTTGCCCCCAGGGGGTCCTACAATGAGCAGTTCTTC	CSVAPRGSYNEQFF
TRBV11-2	15	.	TRBD1	TRBJ1-2	TGTGCCAGCAGCTACTCGGGACAGGGGATCTATGGCTACACCTTC	CASSYSGQGIYGYTF
TRBV11-2	12	.	.	TRBJ2-7	TGTGCCAGCATAGGGGTATCCTACGAGCAGTACTTC	CASIGVSYEQYF
TRBV5-6	17	once	TRBD1	TRBJ1-2	TGTGCCAGCAGCTTGGCTCCTAGGACAGGGAGCCCCTATGGCTACACCTTC	CASSLAPRTGSPYGYTF
TRBV18	15	.	.	TRBJ1-1	TGTGCCAGCTCACCAAATGGGGAGTTTGGCACTGAAGCTTTCTTT	CASSPNGEFGTEAFF
TRBV19	13	.	.	TRBJ1-6	TGTGCCAGTAGTATTGCGGCAGATTCACCCCTCCACTTT	CASSIAADSPLHF
TRBV19	15	.	.	TRBJ2-2	TGTGCCAGTAGTCTCAGACAGTTAAACACCGGGGAGCTGTTTTTT	CASSLRQLNTGELFF
TRBV7-2	18	.	.	TRBJ1-3	TGTGCCAGCAGCTTAGAAGTCTCGGCGAGCGGTCGGAGAAACACCATATATTTT	CASSLEVSASGRRNTIYF
TRBV19	13	.	.	TRBJ1-1	TGTGCCAGTAGTAGCACAGGGAACACTGAAGCTTTCTTT	CASSSTGNTEAFF
TRBV18	13	once	.	TRBJ1-1	TGTGCCAGCTCACCGGCGACAGCTTCACAAGCTTTCTTT	CASSPATASQAFF
TRBV5-1	17	.	TRBD2	TRBJ2-7	TGCGCCAGCAGGGCAGGGTTGGGTCTAGCGGGAGTCCCGGAGCAGTACTTC	CASRAGLGLAGVPEQYF
TRBV3-1/TRBV3-2	14	.	.	TRBJ1-3	TGTGCCAGCAGCCAAGTCTCCTCTGGAAACACCATATATTTT	CASSQVSSGNTIYF
TRBV28	16	.	TRBD1	TRBJ1-1	TGTGCCAGCAGGTGGAGACAGGGGGCAGGTCTCGGTGAAGCTTTCTTT	CASRWRQGAGLGEAFF
TRBV11-2	12	.	.	TRBJ2-7	TGTGCCAGCAGCCCACAGGGCTACGAGCAGTACTTC	CASSPQGYEQYF
TRBV6-6	18	once	TRBD1	TRBJ1-2	TGTGCCAGCAGTCCAAGGCTTTCCGGGACAGGCCTAGGTGATGGCTACACCTTC	CASSPRLSGTGLGDGYTF
TRBV20-1	11	.	.	TRBJ2-7	TGCAGTGCTCGGAACGGGGGCGAGCAGTACTTC	CSARNGGEQYF
TRBV6-5	15	once	.	TRBJ1-1	TGTGCCAGCAGTTACTCGAGGGCAGGACACACTGAAGCTTTCTTT	CASSYSRAGHTEAFF
TRBV24-1	15	.	TRBD1	TRBJ1-5	TGTGCCACCAGTGATATCGCAGGGGGTAATCAGCCCCAGCATTTT	CATSDIAGGNQPQHF
TRBV6-5	15	.	TRBD2	TRBJ2-7	TGTGCCAGCAGTCTGACTAGCGGGGGGGCTTTCGAGCAGTACTTC	CASSLTSGGAFEQYF
TRBV27	15	.	TRBD2	TRBJ2-7	TGTGCCAGCAGTCTAGGCCGGGACTACATTTACGAGCAGTACTTC	CASSLGRDYIYEQYF
TRBV9	21	.	TRBD2	TRBJ2-1	TGTGCCGGCAGCGTAGCCGGTGAAGCTAGCGGGAGGCTGAGCTCCTACAATGAGCAGTTCTTC	CAGSVAGEASGRLSSYNEQFF
TRBV24-1	15	.	TRBD1	TRBJ2-1	TGTGCCACCAGTGATCCCGGACAGGGAATGGGAGAGCAGTTCTTC	CATSDPGQGMGEQFF
TRBV7-2	15	few	.	TRBJ1-2	TGTGCCAGCAGTTTGCAGGGGAGTTCTAACTATGGCTACACCTTC	CASSLQGSSNYGYTF
TRBV6-4	15	.	.	TRBJ2-1	TGTGCCAGCAGTGCTGAACCGAGCTCCTACAATGAGCAGTTCTTC	CASSAEPSSYNEQFF
TRBV9	17	.	.	TRBJ2-1	TGTGCCAGCAGCGTAGGATTAACAGGGCCTTCCTACAATGAGCAGTTCTTC	CASSVGLTGPSYNEQFF
TRBV7-2	16	.	.	TRBJ1-5	TGTGCCAGCAGCTTCCAATCCTCAGGGGGCAATCAGCCCCAGCATTTT	CASSFQSSGGNQPQHF
TRBV12-3/TRBV12-4	13	.	.	TRBJ1-2	TGTGCCAGCAGTTTGGGGCAGGGTGGCGGCTACACCTTC	CASSLGQGGGYTF
TRBV12-3/TRBV12-4	13	.	.	TRBJ1-5	TGTGCCAGCAGGGGGGGGATATGGCAGCCCCAGCATTTT	CASRGGIWQPQHF
TRBV9	15	few	TRBD1	TRBJ2-1	TGTGCCAGCAGCGTAGATAACAGGGGGCAGGATGAGCAGTTCTTC	CASSVDNRGQDEQFF
TRBV18	13	.	.	TRBJ1-1	TGTGCCAGCTCACCACGCGAGGGCACTGAAGCTTTCTTT	CASSPREGTEAFF
TRBV7-2	16	.	TRBD1	TRBJ1-1	TGTGCCAGCAGCTTGGAGGGGGCGGCCTTGAACACTGAAGCTTTCTTT	CASSLEGAALNTEAFF
TRBV13	16	.	TRBD1	TRBJ2-7	TGTGCCAGCAGCTTAGGGGGGACAGGGAAATTCTACGAGCAGTACTTC	CASSLGGTGKFYEQYF
TRBV20-1	11	once	.	TRBJ1-2	TGCAGTGCTAGACGACTCTATGGCTACACCTTC	CSARRLYGYTF